A selection of T cell receptor beta chains follows, all from one sample in a study of OX40 agonist ivuxolimab in advanced cancers. Assay used: immunoSEQ multiplex PCR; TCRdb lists only in-frame clones, some missing. The table records about 50,000 clones, about 81% of them present only once. Here the sequenced sample was CD4+ or CD8+ T cells sorted from blood, taken in a trial of the OX40 agonist ivuxolimab. These TCRs come from an adult with an advanced solid tumor such as melanoma, head and neck, liver or kidney cancer. Both conserved end residues are part of each CDR3. The order of the fields is CDR3 protein, CDR3 DNA, V gene, D gene, J gene, clone size. D genes are given only for firm matches. Not all rows give a size; the values are once, few, many and, for expanded clones, a class.

CDR3aa: CASSATGQEGGEQFF; CDR3nt: TGTGCCAGCAGCGCGACGGGGCAGGAGGGGGGTGAGCAGTTCTTC; v_gene: TRBV9; d_gene: NA; j_gene: TRBJ2-1; abundance: NA
CDR3aa: CASSSGSGYTGELFF; CDR3nt: TGTGCCAGCAGTAGCGGGAGTGGGTACACCGGGGAGCTGTTTTTT; v_gene: TRBV6-1; d_gene: TRBD2; j_gene: TRBJ2-2; abundance: NA
CDR3aa: CASSLGYRASSYEQYF; CDR3nt: TGTGCCAGCAGCTTAGGGTACAGGGCCAGCTCCTACGAGCAGTACTTC; v_gene: TRBV7-2; d_gene: NA; j_gene: TRBJ2-7; abundance: NA
CDR3aa: CASSFISGRLDEQFF; CDR3nt: TGTGCCAGCAGTTTCATTAGCGGGAGATTGGATGAGCAGTTCTTC; v_gene: TRBV27; d_gene: TRBD2; j_gene: TRBJ2-1; abundance: NA
CDR3aa: CASSLQAGLTYGYTF; CDR3nt: TGCGCCAGCAGCTTGCAGGCAGGGTTGACCTATGGCTACACCTTC; v_gene: TRBV5-1; d_gene: NA; j_gene: TRBJ1-2; abundance: NA
CDR3aa: CASSLRLTGGSNTEAFF; CDR3nt: TGTGCCAGCAGTTTAAGGTTAACAGGGGGTTCGAACACTGAAGCTTTCTTT; v_gene: TRBV28; d_gene: TRBD1; j_gene: TRBJ1-1; abundance: NA
CDR3aa: CASKGEGRTDTQYF; CDR3nt: TGTGCCAGCAAGGGGGAGGGGAGGACAGATACGCAGTATTTT; v_gene: TRBV6-5; d_gene: NA; j_gene: TRBJ2-3; abundance: NA
CDR3aa: CASSHTQGTGELFF; CDR3nt: TGTGCCAGCAGCCATACACAGGGAACCGGGGAGCTGTTTTTT; v_gene: TRBV7-9; d_gene: NA; j_gene: TRBJ2-2; abundance: NA
CDR3aa: CASSQDTDLYEQYF; CDR3nt: TGTGCCAGCAGCCAAGACACCGACCTCTACGAGCAGTACTTC; v_gene: TRBV5-4; d_gene: NA; j_gene: TRBJ2-7; abundance: NA
CDR3aa: CASSQELVVSGYEQYF; CDR3nt: TGTGCCAGCAGCCAAGAATTAGTAGTATCGGGCTACGAGCAGTACTTC; v_gene: TRBV4-2; d_gene: NA; j_gene: TRBJ2-7; abundance: few
CDR3aa: CSVVEGNYGYTF; CDR3nt: TGCAGCGTTGTGGAGGGAAACTATGGCTACACCTTC; v_gene: TRBV29-1; d_gene: NA; j_gene: TRBJ1-2; abundance: NA
CDR3aa: CASSLALGSKYEQYF; CDR3nt: TGTGCCAGCAGCTTAGCGCTTGGCAGTAAGTACGAGCAGTACTTC; v_gene: TRBV11-2; d_gene: NA; j_gene: TRBJ2-7; abundance: NA
CDR3aa: CASSPGPGSYQPQHF; CDR3nt: TGCGCCAGCAGCCCCGGGCCAGGGTCCTATCAGCCCCAGCATTTT; v_gene: TRBV5-1; d_gene: NA; j_gene: TRBJ1-5; abundance: NA
CDR3aa: CASSLDRGLAGYTF; CDR3nt: TGTGCCAGCAGCTTGGACAGGGGGCTTGCCGGCTACACCTTC; v_gene: TRBV5-6; d_gene: TRBD1; j_gene: TRBJ1-2; abundance: few
CDR3aa: CASSLDGTSGRLGSYEQYF; CDR3nt: TGTGCCAGCAGCTTGGACGGGACTAGCGGGAGGCTGGGCTCCTACGAGCAGTACTTC; v_gene: TRBV5-5; d_gene: TRBD2; j_gene: TRBJ2-7; abundance: once
CDR3aa: CASSLWTAYNEQFF; CDR3nt: TGTGCCAGCAGCCTTTGGACAGCCTACAATGAGCAGTTCTTC; v_gene: TRBV9; d_gene: NA; j_gene: TRBJ2-1; abundance: NA